These 17 T cell receptor beta chains share one sample of origin, sequenced in a study of STAT5B mutations in CD4+ large granular lymphocyte leukemia (dated by TCRdb to the early 2020s). Library construction relied on the immunoSEQ multiplex PCR assay. TCRdb mirrors the immuneACCESS table, restricted to in-frame sequences. Some clones are absent from its copies; in checked studies, under half trace to an unresolved V gene, and the reason for the others is unknown. In this sample the table shows 45,000 to 50,000 clones, roughly four fifths of which occur a single time. About 0.33% of the sample lies in the top ten. Specimen: CD4+ T cells from blood buffy coats. The source of these receptors is a human donor in good health.

The chain employs TRBV6-5 and TRBJ2-7; tentative D call: TRBD1 (6 bases). The CDR3 extends over 13 amino acids. The germline V gene has CDR1 MNHEY and CDR2 SVGAGI. V was cut by 7 bases and J by 6 bases, with 16 bases left in between. The CDR3 DNA reads as TGTGCCAGCACTTGGGGGACACCCGGCGAGCAGTACTTC. Its translation: CASTWGTPGEQYF.

This chain uses TRBV7-2 with TRBJ2-1, with 14 bases fitting TRBD2. CDR3 length: 15 amino acids. The V and J ends lost 6 bases and 6 bases, in that order; junction bases with no gene match: 4. The V gene's germline CDR1 is SGHTA and CDR2 FQGNSA. The CDR3 nucleotides read TGTGCCAGCAGGACCGGACTAGCGGGGGGCAATGAGCAGTTCTTC. It codes for CASRTGLAGGNEQFF.

The genes are TRBV11-3 and TRBJ2-5, with D uncertain. The CDR3 runs to 14 residues. CDR1 SGHNT and CDR2 YENEEA come from the germline V gene. V was pared by 1 base and J by 0 bases, with 6 bases between. DNA for the CDR3: TGTGCCAGCAGCTTAGCAGCGAACCAAGAGACCCAGTACTTC. It specifies CASSLAANQETQYF.

The J gene is TRBJ1-6, the V gene TRBV13; 12 bases are shared with TRBD1. Germline CDR1 and CDR2: PRHDT and FYEKMQ (reference sequence). This CDR3 comprises 17 residues. V lost 4 bases, J lost 5 bases, and 6 bases stayed unmatched. CDR3 nucleotides: TGTGCCAGCAGCTGGGGACAGGGGGCCCAGCATAATTCACCCCTCCACTTT. As protein: CASSWGQGAQHNSPLHF.

The chain carries TRBV11-2 and TRBJ2-5, with D unresolved. This CDR3 has 15 amino acids. V lost 5 bases and J lost 5, with 18 bases in between. CDR1 and CDR2 (germline): SGHAT, FQNNGV. The CDR3 is CASSLDLVVGETQYF. In DNA, the CDR3 is TGTGCCAGCAGCCTCGACCTTGTAGTTGGTGAGACCCAGTACTTC.

The chain employs TRBV15 and TRBJ2-7; TRBD1 is a possible D gene (6 bases). CDR3 length: 14 amino acids. Trimming removed 1 base at V and 1 base at J, with 8 bases between. From germline, CDR1 is LNHNV and CDR2 YYDKDF (reference sequence). The CDR3 DNA reads as TGTGCCACCAGCAGAGGGGACACTTCCTACGAGCAGTACTTC. Its protein product is CATSRGDTSYEQYF. The full variable domain, completed using reference TRBV15 and TRBJ2-7, is DAMVIQNPRYQVTQFGKPVTLSCSQTLNHNVMYWYQQKSSQAPKLLFHYYDKDFNNEADTPDNFQSRRPNTSFCFLDIRSPGLGDTAMYLCATSRGDTSYEQYFGPGTRLTVT.

Concerning this clone: Other DNA sequences of this sample code for an identical CDR3. The chain recombines TRBV29-1 with TRBJ1-1; no reliable D call. Trimming took off 4 bases at V and 2 bases at J, with 8 bases between the two ends. Germline V gene data show CDR1 as SQVTM and CDR2 as ANQGSEA. The CDR3 spans 12 residues. CDR3 amino acids: CSVGTGNTEAFF. The CDR3 coding sequence is TGCAGCGTTGGAACGGGCAACACTGAAGCTTTCTTT. Full variable domain (missing parts from reference TRBV29-1 and TRBJ1-1): SAVISQKPSRDICQRGTSLTIQCQVDSQVTMMFWYRQQPGQSLTLIATANQGSEATYESGFVIDKFPISRPNLTFSTLTVSNMSPEDSSIYLCSVGTGNTEAFFGQGTRLTVV.

The V gene is TRBV5-6, the J gene TRBJ2-5, with 8 bases matching TRBD1. V lost 4 bases, J lost 4 bases, and 12 bases stayed unmatched. Germline V gene data show CDR1 as SGHDT and CDR2 as YYEEEE. The CDR3 length is 16 residues. This CDR3 is CASSPRTGSVGETQYF. Here the CDR3 DNA reads TGTGCCAGCAGCCCCCGGACAGGGTCTGTCGGAGAGACCCAGTACTTC.

This clone came up once. J is TRBJ2-7 and V is TRBV28; D may be TRBD2 (6 bases). The germline CDR1 and CDR2 sequences are MDHEN and SYDVKM. This CDR3 has 11 amino acids. V gave up 4 bases and J gave up 6 bases, with 7 bases separating them. The DNA of the CDR3 is TGTGCCAGCAGTTCGGGGGTCGAGCAGTACTTC. This sequence encodes CASSSGVEQYF. Filled out from reference TRBV28 and TRBJ2-7, the complete variable domain reads DVKVTQSSRYLVKRTGEKVFLECVQDMDHENMFWYRQDPGLGLRLIYFSYDVKMKEKGDIPEGYSVSREKKERFSLILESASTNQTSMYLCASSSGVEQYFGPGTRLTVT.

This sequence joins TRBV7-9 and TRBJ1-3; TRBD1 is a possible D gene (6 bases). In germline, CDR1 is SEHNR, CDR2 FQNEAQ (reference sequence). CDR3 length: 14 amino acids. V was cut by 5 bases and J by 1 base, with 9 bases left in between. CDR3 sequence reads: CASSPTGSGNTIYF. CDR3 nucleotide sequence: TGTGCCAGCAGCCCCACAGGGTCTGGAAACACCATATATTTT.

The chain employs TRBV11-2 and TRBJ2-7; 13 nucleotides line up with TRBD2. Per germline, CDR1 SGHAT and CDR2 FQNNGV. Germline trimming cut 4 bases from V and 2 bases from J; bases unmatched to any gene: 5. The CDR3 runs to 16 residues. CDR3 region: CASSSGLAGVPYEQYF. Here the CDR3 DNA reads TGTGCCAGCAGCTCTGGACTAGCGGGGGTACCCTACGAGCAGTACTTC.

J is TRBJ1-2 and V is TRBV12-1; TRBD1 is the table's D call and was not checked against the DNA. TRBV12-1 is given as a pseudogene. The CDR3 runs to 18 residues. DNA of the CDR3: TGTGCCAGCAGCTCCAAACCGACCGGGACAGGGGGCAGCTATGGCTACACCTTC. It is translated as CASSSKPTGTGGSYGYTF.

The chain employs TRBV4-1 and TRBJ2-1; D possibly corresponds to TRBD1 (5 bases). From germline, CDR1 is MGHRA and CDR2 YSYEKL. Trimming took 4 bases from V and 6 from J, leaving 13 bases between them. The CDR3 loop spans 14 amino acids. The CDR3 reads CASSLLSTGNEQFF. The CDR3 DNA is TGCGCCAGCAGCCTACTCTCCACAGGCAATGAGCAGTTCTTC.

The CDR3 coding sequence is TGTGCCACCTGGGGCGGACTCATAACGACCGGGGAGCTGTTTTTT. Protein sequence: CATWGGLITTGELFF. V usage is TRBV10-3 and J usage is TRBJ2-2, with D possibly being TRBD1 or TRBD2 (5 bases each). Germline V gene sequence: CDR1 ENHRY, CDR2 SYGVKD. This CDR3 region has 15 residues. The V end lost 10 bases, the J end lost 5 bases, and 20 bases lay between the germline ends.

The CDR3 DNA follows: TGTGCCACCAGCAGAGATGGGGGGGCTTACGAAAAACTGTTTTTT. Translating it yields CATSRDGGAYEKLFF. V is TRBV15 and J is TRBJ1-4, with D possibly being TRBD1 (6 bases). The CDR3 consists of 15 residues. Germline CDR1 reads LNHNV; CDR2 reads YYDKDF (reference sequence). Trimming removed 0 bases at V and 8 bases at J, with 13 bases between.

This clone has a handful of counts. This chain connects TRBV14 to TRBJ1-2; 9 bases fit TRBD1. The junction had 10 bases not matched to a gene; V was cut back by 3 bases and J by 8 bases. Germline CDR1 reads SGHDN; CDR2 reads FVKESK. CDR3 length: 15 residues. CDR3 sequence (DNA): TGTGCCAGCAGCCATTACAACAGGGGGCTTCGAGGCTACACCTTC. The encoded protein is CASSHYNRGLRGYTF.

This clone was seen just once. As DNA, the CDR3 is TGTGCCAGCAGTAGGGGACGGCTCAATCAGCCCCAGCATTTT. Translation: CASSRGRLNQPQHF. J is TRBJ1-5 and V is TRBV6-5; tentative D call: TRBD1 (5 bases). The germline V and J ends were trimmed by 5 bases and 3 bases, with 11 bases remaining between them. The CDR3 runs 14 residues. Germline V lookup: CDR1 MNHEY, CDR2 SVGAGI.